This T cell receptor (beta chain) was found in a study of blood T cells in healthy people across ages. Study outcomes and limitations: Observed TCR beta diversity per million T cells went down as age went up. This fall followed a roughly linear course with age.

A sample-barcoded 5' primer and a J-beta primer mix were used in a second PCR of roughly 7 to 12 cycles. MiXCR, run by TCRdb on the 5' RACE reads, gives a single entry per CDR3 protein. This sample yields some 1.4 million distinct CDR3 sequences, of which approximately 38% are seen a single time; roughly 7.7% belongs to the top ten. A minimum of 6 micrograms of total RNA was extracted per sample. V was cut by 0 bases and J by 3 bases, with 8 bases left in between. Germline V gene data show CDR1 as DFQATT and CDR2 as SNEGSKA (reference sequence). The CDR3 covers 13 residues. This clonotype was seen more than once but under ten times. Its target is not known.

The J gene is TRBJ1-2, the V gene TRBV20-1; the D is unclear. The origin of this receptor is a woman aged 18-35 years in good health. The material sequenced was blood. CDR3 loop: CSARDPEYYGYTF. The CDR3 nucleotides are TGCAGTGCTAGAGATCCAGAGTACTATGGCTACACCTTC.